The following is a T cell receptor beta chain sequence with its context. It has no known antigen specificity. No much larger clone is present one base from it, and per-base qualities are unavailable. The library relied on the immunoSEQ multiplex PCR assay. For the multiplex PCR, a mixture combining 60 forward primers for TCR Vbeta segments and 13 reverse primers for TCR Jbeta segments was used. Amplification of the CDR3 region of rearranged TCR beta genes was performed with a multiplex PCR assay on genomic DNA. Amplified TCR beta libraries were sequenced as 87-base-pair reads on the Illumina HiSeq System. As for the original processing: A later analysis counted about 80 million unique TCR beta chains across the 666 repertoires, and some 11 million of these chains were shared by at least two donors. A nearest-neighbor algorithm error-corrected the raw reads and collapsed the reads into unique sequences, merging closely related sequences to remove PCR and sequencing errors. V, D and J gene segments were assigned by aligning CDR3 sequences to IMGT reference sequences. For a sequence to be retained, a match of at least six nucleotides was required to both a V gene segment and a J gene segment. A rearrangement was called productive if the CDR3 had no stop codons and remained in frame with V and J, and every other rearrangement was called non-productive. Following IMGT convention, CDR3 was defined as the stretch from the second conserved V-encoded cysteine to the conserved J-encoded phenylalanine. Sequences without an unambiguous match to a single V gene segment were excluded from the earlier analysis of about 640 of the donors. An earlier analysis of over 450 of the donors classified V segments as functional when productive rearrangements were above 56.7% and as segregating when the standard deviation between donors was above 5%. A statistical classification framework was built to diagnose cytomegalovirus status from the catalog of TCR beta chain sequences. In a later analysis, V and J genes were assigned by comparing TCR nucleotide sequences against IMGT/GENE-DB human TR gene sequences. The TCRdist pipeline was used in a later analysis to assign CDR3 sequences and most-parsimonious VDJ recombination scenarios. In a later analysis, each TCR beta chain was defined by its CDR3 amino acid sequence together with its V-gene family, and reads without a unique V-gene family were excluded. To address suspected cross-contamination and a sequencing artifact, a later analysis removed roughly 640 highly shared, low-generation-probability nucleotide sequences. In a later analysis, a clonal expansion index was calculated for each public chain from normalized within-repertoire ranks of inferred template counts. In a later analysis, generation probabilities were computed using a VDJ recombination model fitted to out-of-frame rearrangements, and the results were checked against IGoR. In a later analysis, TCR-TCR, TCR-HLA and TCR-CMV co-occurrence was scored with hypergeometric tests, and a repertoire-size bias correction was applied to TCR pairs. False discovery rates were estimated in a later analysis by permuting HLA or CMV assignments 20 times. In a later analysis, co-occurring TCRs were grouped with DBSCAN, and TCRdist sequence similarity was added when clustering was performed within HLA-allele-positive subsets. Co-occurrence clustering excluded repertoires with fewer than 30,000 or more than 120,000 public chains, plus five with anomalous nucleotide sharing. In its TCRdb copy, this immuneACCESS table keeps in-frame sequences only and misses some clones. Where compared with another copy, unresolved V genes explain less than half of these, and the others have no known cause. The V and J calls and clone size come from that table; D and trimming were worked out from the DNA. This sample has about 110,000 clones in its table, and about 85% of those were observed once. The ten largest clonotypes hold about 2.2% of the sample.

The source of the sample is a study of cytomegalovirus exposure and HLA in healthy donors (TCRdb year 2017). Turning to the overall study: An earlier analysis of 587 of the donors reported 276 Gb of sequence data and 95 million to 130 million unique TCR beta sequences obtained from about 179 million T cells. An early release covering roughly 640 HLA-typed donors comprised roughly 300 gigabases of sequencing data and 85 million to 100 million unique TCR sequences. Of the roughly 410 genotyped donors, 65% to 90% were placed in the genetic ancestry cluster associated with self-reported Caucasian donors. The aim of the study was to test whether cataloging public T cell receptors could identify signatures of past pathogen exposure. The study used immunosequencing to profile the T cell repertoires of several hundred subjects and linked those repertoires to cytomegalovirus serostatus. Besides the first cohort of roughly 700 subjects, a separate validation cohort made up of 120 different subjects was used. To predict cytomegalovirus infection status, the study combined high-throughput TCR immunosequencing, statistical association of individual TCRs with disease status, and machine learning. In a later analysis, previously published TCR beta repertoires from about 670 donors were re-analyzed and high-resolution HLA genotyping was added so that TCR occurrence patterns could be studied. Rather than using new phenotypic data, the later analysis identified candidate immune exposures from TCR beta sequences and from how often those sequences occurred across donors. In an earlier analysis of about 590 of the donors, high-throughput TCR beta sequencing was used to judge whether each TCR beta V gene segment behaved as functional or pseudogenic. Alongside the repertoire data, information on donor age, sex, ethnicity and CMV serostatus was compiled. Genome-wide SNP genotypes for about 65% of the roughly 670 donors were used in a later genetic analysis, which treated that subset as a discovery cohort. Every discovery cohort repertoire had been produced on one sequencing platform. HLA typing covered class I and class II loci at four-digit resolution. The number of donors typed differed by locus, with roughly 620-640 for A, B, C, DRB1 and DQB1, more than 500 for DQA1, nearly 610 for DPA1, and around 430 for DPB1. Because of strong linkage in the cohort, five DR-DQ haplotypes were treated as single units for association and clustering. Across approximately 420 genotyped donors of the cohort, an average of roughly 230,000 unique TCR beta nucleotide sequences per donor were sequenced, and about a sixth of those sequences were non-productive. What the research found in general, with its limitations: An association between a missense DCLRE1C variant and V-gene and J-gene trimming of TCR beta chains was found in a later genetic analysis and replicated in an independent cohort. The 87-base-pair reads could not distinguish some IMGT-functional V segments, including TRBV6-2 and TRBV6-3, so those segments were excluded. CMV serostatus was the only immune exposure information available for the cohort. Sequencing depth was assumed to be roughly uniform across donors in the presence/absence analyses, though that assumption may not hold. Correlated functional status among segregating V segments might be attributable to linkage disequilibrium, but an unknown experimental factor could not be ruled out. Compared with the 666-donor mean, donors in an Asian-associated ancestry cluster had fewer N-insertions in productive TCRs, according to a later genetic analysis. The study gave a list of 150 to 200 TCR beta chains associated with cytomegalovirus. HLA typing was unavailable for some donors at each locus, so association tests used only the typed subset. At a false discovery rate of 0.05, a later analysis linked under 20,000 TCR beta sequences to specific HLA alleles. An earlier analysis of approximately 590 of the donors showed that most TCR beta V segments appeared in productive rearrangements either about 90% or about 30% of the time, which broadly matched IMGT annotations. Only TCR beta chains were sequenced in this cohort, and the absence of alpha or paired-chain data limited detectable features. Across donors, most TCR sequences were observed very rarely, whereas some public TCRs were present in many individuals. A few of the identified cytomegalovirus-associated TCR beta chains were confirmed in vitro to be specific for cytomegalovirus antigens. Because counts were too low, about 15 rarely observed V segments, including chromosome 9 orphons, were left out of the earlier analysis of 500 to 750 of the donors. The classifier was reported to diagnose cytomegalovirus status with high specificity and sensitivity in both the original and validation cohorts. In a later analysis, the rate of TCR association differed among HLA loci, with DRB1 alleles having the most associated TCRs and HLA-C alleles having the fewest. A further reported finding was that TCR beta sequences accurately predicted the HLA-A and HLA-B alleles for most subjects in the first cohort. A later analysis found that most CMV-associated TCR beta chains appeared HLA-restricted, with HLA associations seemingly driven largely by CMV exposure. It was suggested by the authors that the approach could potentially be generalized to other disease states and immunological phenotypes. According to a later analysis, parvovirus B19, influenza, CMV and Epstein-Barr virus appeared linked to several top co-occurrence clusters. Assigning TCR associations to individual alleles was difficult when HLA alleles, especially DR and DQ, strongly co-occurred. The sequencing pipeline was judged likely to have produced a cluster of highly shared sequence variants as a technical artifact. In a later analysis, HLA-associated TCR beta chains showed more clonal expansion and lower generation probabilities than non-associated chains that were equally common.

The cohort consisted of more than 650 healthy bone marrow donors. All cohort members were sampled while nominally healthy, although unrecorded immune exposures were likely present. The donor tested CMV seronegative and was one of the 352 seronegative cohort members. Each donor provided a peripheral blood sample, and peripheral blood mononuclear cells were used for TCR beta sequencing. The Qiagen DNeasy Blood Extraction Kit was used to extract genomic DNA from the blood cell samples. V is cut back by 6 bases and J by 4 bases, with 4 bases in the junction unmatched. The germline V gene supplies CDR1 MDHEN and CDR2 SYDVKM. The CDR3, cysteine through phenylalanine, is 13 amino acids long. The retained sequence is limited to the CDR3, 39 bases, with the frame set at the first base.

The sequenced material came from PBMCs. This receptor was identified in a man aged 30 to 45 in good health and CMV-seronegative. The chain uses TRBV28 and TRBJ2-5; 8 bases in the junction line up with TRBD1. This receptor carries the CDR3 CASRVGQAETQYF. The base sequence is TGTGCCAGCAGAGTGGGACAGGCAGAGACCCAGTACTTC.